These T cell receptor beta chains were read from a single sample in a study of early T cells in non-severe SARS-CoV-2 infection. TCRdb ran MiXCR on the 5' RACE reads and lists one entry per CDR3 protein. The table lists around 64,000 distinct CDR3 sequences, about 10% of them singletons. Sequenced here: whole blood, sampled at baseline. These receptors were taken from an adult who was a healthcare worker with PCR-confirmed SARS-CoV-2 infection or an uninfected control (not recorded which). Each CDR3 is given with its conserved first and last residue. D genes are given only for firm matches. A clone size is listed for some rows: how often the clone was seen (once, few, many), or a class if it is expanded.

TRBJ2-1 | many | TRBD2 | TRBV7-6 | TGTGCCAGCAGCTTAGCCCCCTCCAGCGGGAGTAATTACAATGAGCAGTTCTTC | CASSLAPSSGSNYNEQFF
TRBJ2-7 | NA | NA | TRBV29-1 | TGCAGCGCCGAGGGGACGGTGGGCGAGCAGTACTTC | CSAEGTVGEQYF
TRBJ1-1 | NA | NA | TRBV10-3 | TGTGCCATCAGGGACAGACTTATGAACACTGAAGCTTTCTTT | CAIRDRLMNTEAFF
TRBJ2-5 | NA | NA | TRBV19 | TGTGCCAGTAGTATGGGCCTAAGGGCGAAGCTGGAGACCCAGTACTTC | CASSMGLRAKLETQYF
TRBJ1-1 | NA | NA | TRBV14 | TGTGCCAGCAGCCAAATTTTTGGAGGGAGAGCTTTCTTT | CASSQIFGGRAFF
TRBJ1-5 | NA | TRBD1 | TRBV5-5 | TGTGCCAGCAGTTCTTTACAGGGGTTCAATCAGCCCCAGCATTTT | CASSSLQGFNQPQHF
TRBJ1-1 | few | NA | TRBV30 | TGTGCCTGGAATGGACAGAACACTGAAGCTTTCTTT | CAWNGQNTEAFF
TRBJ2-4 | many | NA | TRBV28 | TGTGCCAGCAGTTTATTTGGCGGGGTCGCCAAAAACATTCAGTACTTC | CASSLFGGVAKNIQYF
TRBJ1-2 | once | TRBD1 | TRBV5-1 | TGCGCCAGCAGCTCGGGACAGACCGTGGACTATGGCTACACCTTC | CASSSGQTVDYGYTF
TRBJ2-3 | many | NA | TRBV6-6 | TGTGCCAGCAGTTACTCGTTAGGAGATACGCAGTATTTT | CASSYSLGDTQYF
TRBJ2-7 | many | NA | TRBV30 | TGTGCCTGGAAGGACGGTCCCTACGAGCAGTACTTC | CAWKDGPYEQYF
TRBJ2-7 | few | NA | TRBV20-1 | TGCAGTGCTATAGGGACAAGGAGCTCCTACGAGCAGTACTTC | CSAIGTRSSYEQYF
TRBJ2-1 | few | NA | TRBV20-1 | TGCAGTGCTGAAGACAAATGGGAGCAGTTCTTC | CSAEDKWEQFF
TRBJ2-7 | NA | TRBD2 | TRBV7-9 | TGTGCCAGCAGCTTAGTCCTAGCGGAGAATTACGAGCAGTACTTC | CASSLVLAENYEQYF
TRBJ1-5 | many | NA | TRBV2 | TGTGCCAGCAGCCAACAGATATCCAATCAGCCCCAGCATTTT | CASSQQISNQPQHF
TRBJ2-3 | NA | NA | TRBV14 | TGTGCCAGCAGCCAAGTCGACTTCCTAACGCAGTATTTT | CASSQVDFLTQYF